This is a list of T cell receptor beta chains from one sample in a study of cytomegalovirus exposure and HLA in healthy donors. Repertoires were generated with immunoSEQ multiplex PCR, while TCRdb's copy carries only in-frame clones and drops some. This sample carries some 130,000 clones, roughly four fifths of them seen once, and the ten largest clones take 7.3%. The sequencing input was PBMCs. The source of these receptors is a male donor in good health and CMV-seronegative. CDR3s include the opening cysteine and the closing phenylalanine or tryptophan. A D gene is named only where the DNA matches it firmly. Expanded clones are given a class, and other clones once, few, many or no size at all.

TRBJ1-2,NA,TRBV5-1,TRBD1,TGCGCCAGCAGGGAAAGGACAGGATCCGTCCAAGGCTACACCTTC,CASRERTGSVQGYTF
TRBJ2-6,NA,TRBV5-1,NA,TGCGCCAGCAGCTTGGCCGGGGTTCGTTCCTCTGGGGCCAACGTCCTGACTTTC,CASSLAGVRSSGANVLTF
TRBJ1-2,NA,TRBV6-5,NA,TGTGCCACCTCGACAGGCCGCGGCTATGGCTACACCTTC,CATSTGRGYGYTF
TRBJ2-7,NA,TRBV9,TRBD2,TGTGCCAGCAGCCCCCAAGCGGGGGGAGCCTACGAGCAGTACTTC,CASSPQAGGAYEQYF
TRBJ2-3,NA,TRBV28,TRBD2,TGTGCCAGCACTCTTAGCGGGGGACCTACAGATACGCAGTATTTT,CASTLSGGPTDTQYF
TRBJ2-2,NA,TRBV7-9,TRBD1,TGTTCCAGCAGCTACAGGACAGGGTTTAGCGGGGAGCTGTTTTTT,CSSSYRTGFSGELFF
TRBJ2-1,NA,TRBV6-1,TRBD2,TGTGCCAGCAGTGACCTAGCGGGGGGGCACAATGAGCAGTTCTTC,CASSDLAGGHNEQFF
TRBJ2-5,NA,TRBV6-1,NA,TGTGCCAGCAGCCAACGGGGGTACCAAGAGACCCAGTACTTC,CASSQRGYQETQYF
TRBJ2-7,NA,TRBV4-1,TRBD2,TGCGCCAGCAGCCAACTCGGGACTAGCTCCCACGAGCAGTACTTC,CASSQLGTSSHEQYF
TRBJ2-7,NA,TRBV18,TRBD2,TGTGCCAGCTCACCGACGGTTCGACTAGCGTTCACCTACGAGCAGTACTTC,CASSPTVRLAFTYEQYF
TRBJ2-7,few,TRBV25-1,TRBD1,TGTGCCAGCAGTGCAGGGGGCTACGAGCAGTACTTC,CASSAGGYEQYF
TRBJ1-2,once,TRBV6-1,NA,TGTGCCAGCACTCGACAGACAGCTAACTATGGCTACACCTTC,CASTRQTANYGYTF
TRBJ2-7,NA,TRBV28,NA,TGTGCCAGCAGGACGGGATCCAACATCTACGAGCAGTACTTC,CASRTGSNIYEQYF
TRBJ2-5,NA,TRBV5-8,TRBD2,TGTGCCAGCAGCTTGCGGCTAGCGGGGAGAGGGACCCAGTACTTC,CASSLRLAGRGTQYF
TRBJ2-1,NA,TRBV30,TRBD2,TGTGCCTGGACTCGGACTAGCGGGGGTTTGAATCGGTTCAATGAGCAGTTCTTC,CAWTRTSGGLNRFNEQFF
TRBJ1-5,NA,TRBV7-2,NA,TGTGCCAGCAGCTTTGGCACCGGACAGATGAATCAGCCCCAGCATTTT,CASSFGTGQMNQPQHF
TRBJ1-5,NA,TRBV2,TRBD1,TGTGCCAGCAGGGGACAGGGGAGTCAGCCCCAGCATTTT,CASRGQGSQPQHF
TRBJ2-7,NA,TRBV11-3,TRBD1,TGTGCCAGCAGCACCGATAAAAGGACAGGGATCTACGAGCAGTACTTC,CASSTDKRTGIYEQYF
TRBJ1-3,NA,TRBV28,NA,TGTGCCAGCAGTTCCGCGGGAGGGGCTGGAAACACCATATATTTT,CASSSAGGAGNTIYF
TRBJ2-1,NA,TRBV4-3,NA,TGCGCCAGCAGCCAAGATTGGCGAACTAGGTATGAGCAGTTCTTC,CASSQDWRTRYEQFF
TRBJ1-5,NA,TRBV6-5,TRBD1,TGTGCCAGCAGTTACGGCGGGACAGGGGGCAATCAGCCCCAGCATTTT,CASSYGGTGGNQPQHF
TRBJ1-6,NA,TRBV30,TRBD1,TGTGCCTGGACTCCACCGGGACAGTATAATTCACCCCTCCACTTT,CAWTPPGQYNSPLHF
TRBJ1-5,NA,TRBV29-1,TRBD1,TGCAGCGCAGGGACAGGGGTTATCAATCAGCCCCAGCATTTT,CSAGTGVINQPQHF
TRBJ2-2,NA,TRBV2,NA,TGTGCCAGCTCTACCGGGAGTGCTATCGGGGAGCTGTTTTTT,CASSTGSAIGELFF
TRBJ2-5,NA,TRBV7-6,TRBD1,TGTGCCAGCAGCCCTCGACAGGGTGGTTCTGCCGATGGGACCCAGTACTTC,CASSPRQGGSADGTQYF
TRBJ2-5,few,TRBV18,TRBD1,TGTGCCAGCTCACTTTACAGGGGGCTCAGAGAGACCCAGTACTTC,CASSLYRGLRETQYF
TRBJ2-1,few,TRBV27,TRBD2,TGTGCCAGCAGGCGGCGGGAGAGGGAGCAGTTCTTC,CASRRREREQFF
TRBJ2-7,NA,TRBV2,TRBD1,TGTGCCAGCAGGGACAGGTACTACGAGCAGTACTTC,CASRDRYYEQYF
TRBJ2-7,NA,TRBV9,NA,TGTGCCAGCAGCGTTTCCGACAGTACCCGCTACGAGCAGTACTTC,CASSVSDSTRYEQYF
TRBJ2-5,NA,TRBV18,TRBD1,TGTGCCAGCTCACTGAACGTTCCGACAGGGGGTCAAGAGACCCAGTACTTC,CASSLNVPTGGQETQYF
TRBJ2-1,NA,TRBV4-3,TRBD2,TGCGCCAGCAGCCAAGAAAGTAGCGGGGGGGCCCGGAGCTACAATGAGCAGTTCTTC,CASSQESSGGARSYNEQFF
TRBJ2-7,NA,TRBV5-8,TRBD1,TGTGCCAGCAGCCGTGGGACAGACTACGAGCAGTACTTC,CASSRGTDYEQYF
TRBJ2-1,NA,TRBV9,TRBD1,TGTGCCAGCAGCTTAAGACAGGGCTACAATGAGCAGTTCTTC,CASSLRQGYNEQFF
TRBJ2-5,once,TRBV4-2,TRBD2,TGTGCCAGCAGCCGCGGGACTAGCGGGGTGGGAGAGACCCAGTACTTC,CASSRGTSGVGETQYF
TRBJ2-1,NA,TRBV4-2,NA,TGTGCCAGCAGCCAAGAGGGGGGAGACTTTTACAATGAGCAGTTCTTC,CASSQEGGDFYNEQFF
TRBJ2-1,NA,TRBV7-6,NA,TGTGCCAGCAGCTTTAGCGAGGACTCCTACAATGAGCAGTTCTTC,CASSFSEDSYNEQFF
TRBJ1-5,NA,TRBV18,TRBD1,TGTGCCAGCTCACCAGCAGGGGGGAATCAGCCCCAGCATTTT,CASSPAGGNQPQHF
TRBJ1-5,NA,TRBV5-1,TRBD1,TGCGCCAGCAGCTTGGGGACAGGGGGCGGAGGGCCCCAGCATTTT,CASSLGTGGGGPQHF
TRBJ1-5,NA,TRBV6-1,NA,TGTGCCAGCAGTGAACTGAGGGGGATATACAATCAGCCCCAGCATTTT,CASSELRGIYNQPQHF
TRBJ1-1,few,TRBV28,TRBD1,TGTGCCAGCAGTTTCGTCGGCAGGGGGAGGAACACTGAAGCTTTCTTT,CASSFVGRGRNTEAFF
TRBJ1-4,NA,TRBV6-5,NA,TGTGCCAGCAGTTACCAGGGGCACCTGTTTTTT,CASSYQGHLFF
TRBJ2-1,NA,TRBV28,TRBD2,TGTGCCAGCACCACAGCGGGAGGCTACAATGAGCAGTTCTTC,CASTTAGGYNEQFF
TRBJ2-3,few,TRBV13,TRBD2,TGTGCCAGCAGCTTAGGCCTTGTGGATAGCGGGAGGTCCTACACAGATACGCAGTATTTT,CASSLGLVDSGRSYTDTQYF
TRBJ2-7,NA,TRBV28,TRBD2,TGTGCCAGCAGCCTTTACCGTACTAGCGGGAGAGGTTACGAGCAGTACTTC,CASSLYRTSGRGYEQYF
TRBJ2-3,few,TRBV29-1,NA,TGCAGCGTTGGGGGAGCCCTACACACAGATACGCAGTATTTT,CSVGGALHTDTQYF
TRBJ2-7,few,TRBV5-4,TRBD1,TGTGCCAGCAGCTTGGGGACAGGAGTATCCTACGAGCAGTACTTC,CASSLGTGVSYEQYF
TRBJ2-7,NA,TRBV28,TRBD1,TGTGCCAGCAGTTATGGGGTTTGGGACAGTACCTACGAGCAGTACTTC,CASSYGVWDSTYEQYF
TRBJ1-4,NA,TRBV28,NA,TGTGCCACCACGAAACAGGGATTCGGTGAAAAACTGTTTTTT,CATTKQGFGEKLFF
TRBJ2-1,few,TRBV5-4,TRBD2,TGTGCCAGCAGCTTACAACTAGCGGGGTTCTACAATGAGCAGTTCTTC,CASSLQLAGFYNEQFF
TRBJ2-5,few,TRBV6-5,TRBD2,TGTGCCAGCAGTCTGACTAGCGGGAGTCGAGAGACCCAGTACTTC,CASSLTSGSRETQYF
TRBJ2-5,NA,TRBV7-6,TRBD2,TGTGCCAGCAGCTCTAGCGGGAGTATTGGAGAGACCCAGTACTTC,CASSSSGSIGETQYF
TRBJ2-2,once,TRBV6-5,NA,TGTGCCAGCTTCGGGGGGAACACCGGGGAGCTGTTTTTT,CASFGGNTGELFF
TRBJ2-1,NA,TRBV27,NA,TGTGCCAGCAGTTTATCGGGGGGACTGCGAGGTGAGCAGTTCTTC,CASSLSGGLRGEQFF
TRBJ2-1,once,TRBV5-6,TRBD2,TGTGCCAGCAGCTCCCGGACTAGCGGGACTTCGGGGTTCTTC,CASSSRTSGTSGFF
TRBJ1-6,NA,TRBV28,NA,TGTGCCAGCATTGGTTGGCACGAGGGAGGAGGGGAAAATTCACCCCTCCACTTT,CASIGWHEGGGENSPLHF
TRBJ1-1,few,TRBV7-2,TRBD1,TGTGCCAGCAGCACTTGGACAGGCTGGGGGCAGGCTTTCTTT,CASSTWTGWGQAFF
TRBJ2-7,once,TRBV27,TRBD1,TGTGCCAGCAGACTGACCGGGACAGGGAACGAGCAGTACTTC,CASRLTGTGNEQYF
TRBJ2-3,NA,TRBV28,NA,TGTGCCAGCAGCCCACAGGGTTACGGCACAGATACGCAGTATTTT,CASSPQGYGTDTQYF
TRBJ2-7,NA,TRBV27,NA,TGTGCCAGCAGTTCGTCCCACGAGCAGTACTTC,CASSSSHEQYF
TRBJ2-3,NA,TRBV28,NA,TGTGCCAGCAGCCTACAGGTTGTTTCAACCACAGATACGCAGTATTTT,CASSLQVVSTTDTQYF